The rows below give T cell receptor beta chains drawn from one sample of a study of blood T cell repertoires in COVID-19. The assay was immunoSEQ multiplex PCR, and TCRdb's table has in-frame clones only and misses some. The table records 200,000 to 250,000 clones, around 90% of them present only once. Input material: peripheral blood. The receptors originated from a man between 60 and 70 years old who had recovered from COVID-19. CDR3s include the opening cysteine and the closing phenylalanine or tryptophan. D genes are given only for firm matches. The size of a clone is reported for some rows only, either as once, few or many, or as a class for expanded clones.

j_call clone_size v_call d_call cdr3_nt cdr3_aa
TRBJ1-5 few TRBV28 TRBD1 TGTGCCAGCAGTACGAGTTCGGGACAGGGCTTTTATAGCAATCAGCCCCAGCATTTT CASSTSSGQGFYSNQPQHF
TRBJ1-2 few TRBV15 . TGTGCCACCAGCAGCAGGGTCGGGGGATCCTCCTCTAACTATGGCTACACCTTC CATSSRVGGSSSNYGYTF
TRBJ1-2 . TRBV10-3 TRBD1 TGTGCCATCAGTGACCACCAAACAGGGGCCCAGGGCTACACCTTC CAISDHQTGAQGYTF
TRBJ2-7 once TRBV6-5 . TGTGCCAGCAGTTACCAGGGTTCCTACGAGCAGTACTTC CASSYQGSYEQYF
TRBJ2-2 . TRBV3-1/TRBV3-2 . TGTGCCAGCAGTCCGGACACCTACAGGGGGGAGCTGTTTTTT CASSPDTYRGELFF
TRBJ1-2 . TRBV7-2 . TGTGCCAGCAGCCTCACCTCGGGACAAGCTAACTATGGCTACACCTTC CASSLTSGQANYGYTF
TRBJ2-5 . TRBV2 TRBD2 TGTGCCAGCAGGGCTGGGAGGGCCCAAGAGACCCAGTACTTC CASRAGRAQETQYF
TRBJ2-1 . TRBV7-3 . TGTGCCAGCAGCCCACAGGGAGAATTTATGGATGAGCAGTTCTTC CASSPQGEFMDEQFF
TRBJ2-3 . TRBV4-1 . TGCGCCAGCAGCCAAGGATTCGGCAGGAGCACAGATACGCAGTATTTT CASSQGFGRSTDTQYF
TRBJ1-2 . TRBV29-1 . TGCAGCGTTGAAAGGGTAGTGTGGAGGGACTACACCTTC CSVERVVWRDYTF
TRBJ2-7 . TRBV7-2 TRBD1 TGTGCCAGCAGCTCGCGGACAGGGGGCTTGGACGAGCAGTACTTC CASSSRTGGLDEQYF
TRBJ2-2 . TRBV5-1 TRBD2 TGCGCCAGCAGCTGGGGCGGGAGTAGCACCGGGGAGCTGTTTTTT CASSWGGSSTGELFF
TRBJ1-1 . TRBV10-1 TRBD1 TGCGCCAGCATTGCGACAGGGGTGAACACTGAAGCTTTCTTT CASIATGVNTEAFF
TRBJ2-3 . TRBV10-3 . TGTGCCATCAGTGAGCCGACAGGCGTTGCAGATACGCAGTATTTT CAISEPTGVADTQYF
TRBJ2-3 . TRBV11-3 TRBD2 TGTGCCAGCAGCTTAGGCGGGAGTCCAGATACGCAGTATTTT CASSLGGSPDTQYF
TRBJ2-2 . TRBV28 TRBD2 TGTGCCAGCAGTTCACCCTCACCCGGGACTAGCGCGTTTACCGGGGAGCTGTTTTTT CASSSPSPGTSAFTGELFF
TRBJ1-5 . TRBV11-2 . TGTGCCAGCAGCTTGGGGCAGGGGTGGCCCCAGCATTTT CASSLGQGWPQHF
TRBJ2-3 . TRBV1 . TGCACCAGCAGCCAAGTGGGAGGCGAATGCACAGATACGCAGTATTTT CTSSQVGGECTDTQYF
TRBJ2-7 . TRBV3-1/TRBV3-2 TRBD2 TGTGCCAGCAGCCCGCGGGGGTACAGCTCCTACGAGCAGTACTTC CASSPRGYSSYEQYF
TRBJ1-2 . TRBV19 . TGTGCCAGTACCATATCGGAGGGCGGGGGCTACACCTTC CASTISEGGGYTF
TRBJ2-3 . TRBV5-6 TRBD2 TGTGCCAGCAGCTTGGCCCGCCTCGCCCGGGAGGGCACAGATACGCAGTATTTT CASSLARLAREGTDTQYF
TRBJ2-5 . TRBV5-1 TRBD2 TGCGCCAGCAGCTTGGAGGGACTAGCGGGAGGGCCCCGAGAGACCCAGTACTTC CASSLEGLAGGPRETQYF
TRBJ2-1 . TRBV5-4 TRBD1 TGTGCCAGCAGCTTTCTGGGACAGGGGGAAGCAGATGAGCAGTTCTTC CASSFLGQGEADEQFF
TRBJ1-4 . TRBV19 . TGTGCCAGTAGAGGGAGTTCTAATGAAAAACTGTTTTTT CASRGSSNEKLFF
TRBJ2-7 . TRBV4-1 . TGCGCCAGCAGCCAGCCGGGGGTCTCCTACGAGCAGTACTTC CASSQPGVSYEQYF
TRBJ1-4 . TRBV11-2 TRBD1 TGTGCCAGCAGCTTCGGGCGGGACAGGGGGAGGAATGAAAAACTGTTTTTT CASSFGRDRGRNEKLFF
TRBJ2-2 . TRBV19 TRBD1 TGTGCCAGTACCGGCTTCGCAGGGGGCACCGGGGAGCTGTTTTTT CASTGFAGGTGELFF
TRBJ2-5 . TRBV28 . TGTGCCAGCAGTTTATACAGAGTCCAAGAGACCCAGTACTTC CASSLYRVQETQYF
TRBJ1-2 . TRBV19 . TGTGCCAGTAGTATTGTTCGGGGTAACTATGGCTACACCTTC CASSIVRGNYGYTF
TRBJ1-1 . TRBV5-1 . TGCGCCAGCAAGGGCAGGACACAGGGGAACACTGAAGCTTTCTTT CASKGRTQGNTEAFF
TRBJ1-2 . TRBV4-1 TRBD1 TGCGCCAGCAGCCAACCCACGACAGGGGCCTATGGCTACACCTTC CASSQPTTGAYGYTF
TRBJ1-2 . TRBV9 . TGTGCCAGCGGCTCGGACAGAACTAACTATGGCTACACCTTC CASGSDRTNYGYTF
TRBJ1-1 . TRBV2 TRBD1 TGTGCCAGCAGCCCGGACAGGGCGCGTGAAGCTTTCTTT CASSPDRAREAFF
TRBJ2-7 . TRBV19 TRBD2 TGTGCCAGCTCCCGGAAGGGAGGGTCCTACGAGCAGTACTTC CASSRKGGSYEQYF
TRBJ2-1 . TRBV9 TRBD1 TGTGCCAGCAGCGTAGTGGGACAGGGAACGAAGGATGAGCAGTTCTTC CASSVVGQGTKDEQFF
TRBJ1-3 . TRBV15 . TGTGCCACCAGCAGAGATCAGGGTCTGTGGGCCGGAAACACCATATATTTT CATSRDQGLWAGNTIYF
TRBJ1-6 . TRBV5-1 . TGCGCCAGCAGCTTGGACGGACTCAATTCACCCCTCCACTTT CASSLDGLNSPLHF
TRBJ2-1 . TRBV3-1/TRBV3-2 TRBD2 TGTGCCAGCGGCTATAGCGGGGGCCCTTACAATGAGCAGTTCTTC CASGYSGGPYNEQFF
TRBJ2-7 . TRBV5-1 TRBD1 TGCGCCAGCAGCTTGGTTACAGGGGCTTTCAACGAGCAGTACTTC CASSLVTGAFNEQYF
TRBJ1-2 few TRBV7-2 . TGTGCCAGCAGCTCGCAGACAGGTCCGAACTATGGCTACACCTTC CASSSQTGPNYGYTF
TRBJ2-2 . TRBV5-4 . TGTGCCAGCAGCCTGGGGGGAGGTTCGGCCGGGGAGCTGTTTTTT CASSLGGGSAGELFF
TRBJ2-2 . TRBV11-2 . TGTGCCAGCAGCTTAGAGTCGTCCGGGGAGCTGTTTTTT CASSLESSGELFF
TRBJ2-3 . TRBV29-1 . TGCAGCGTTCGGGGCACAGATACGCAGTATTTT CSVRGTDTQYF
TRBJ1-1 . TRBV7-9 TRBD1 TGTGCCAGCAGCTTAGCAGGGGGCGGGACTGAAGCTTTCTTT CASSLAGGGTEAFF
TRBJ2-3 . TRBV19 TRBD1 TGTGCCAGTAGTATCGGACAGGGTTTCACAGATACGCAGTATTTT CASSIGQGFTDTQYF
TRBJ1-1 . TRBV5-5 . TGTGCCAGCATAAGACAGACGAACACTGAAGCTTTCTTT CASIRQTNTEAFF
TRBJ2-2 once TRBV24-1 . TGTGCCACCAGTGATCCCGGACTACGGAACACCGGGGAGCTGTTTTTT CATSDPGLRNTGELFF
TRBJ2-7 . TRBV5-6 TRBD2 TGTGCCAGCAGCCCGGGGACTAGCGGGAGGGCCTACGAGCAGTACTTC CASSPGTSGRAYEQYF
TRBJ2-7 . TRBV27 TRBD1 TGTGCCAGCAGTCGCACAGGGGGTTACGAGCAGTACTTC CASSRTGGYEQYF
TRBJ2-1 . TRBV14 TRBD1 TGTGCCAGCAGACAGGGGCAGTCCTACAATGAGCAGTTCTTC CASRQGQSYNEQFF